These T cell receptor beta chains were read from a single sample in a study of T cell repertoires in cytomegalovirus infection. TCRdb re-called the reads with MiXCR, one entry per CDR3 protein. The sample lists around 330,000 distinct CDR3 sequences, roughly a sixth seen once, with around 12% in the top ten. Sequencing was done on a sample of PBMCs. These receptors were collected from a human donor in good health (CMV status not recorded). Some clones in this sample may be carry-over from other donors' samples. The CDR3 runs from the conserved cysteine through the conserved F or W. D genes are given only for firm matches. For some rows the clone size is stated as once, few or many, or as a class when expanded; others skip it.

CDR3 DNA: TGCGCCAGCAGCCAAGATTCCCCGACGGGAGGAGGGAATGAGCAGTTCTTC; CDR3 protein: CASSQDSPTGGGNEQFF; D gene: TRBD2; J gene: TRBJ2-1; clone size: many; V gene: TRBV4-3
CDR3 DNA: TGTGCCAGCAGGTACCGTCTTCGGGAAACTACGCAGTATTTT; CDR3 protein: CASRYRLRETTQYF; D gene: NA; J gene: TRBJ2-3; clone size: NA; V gene: TRBV2
CDR3 DNA: TGTGCCAGCAGCTTAGCTGCTCAGCCCCAGCATTTT; CDR3 protein: CASSLAAQPQHF; D gene: NA; J gene: TRBJ1-5; clone size: many; V gene: TRBV7-8
CDR3 DNA: TGTGCCAGCTCAAGGGACAGCCCCGAAGCTTTCTTT; CDR3 protein: CASSRDSPEAFF; D gene: TRBD1; J gene: TRBJ1-1; clone size: NA; V gene: TRBV18
CDR3 DNA: TGTGCCAGCAGCCCACAGGGGTCTAGGCTGGAGCAGTTCTTC; CDR3 protein: CASSPQGSRLEQFF; D gene: TRBD1; J gene: TRBJ2-1; clone size: NA; V gene: TRBV11-2
CDR3 DNA: TGTGCCAGCAGCACGTCAGGGGGTTTGAACTATGGCTACACCTTC; CDR3 protein: CASSTSGGLNYGYTF; D gene: TRBD1; J gene: TRBJ1-2; clone size: NA; V gene: TRBV12-3/TRBV12-4
CDR3 DNA: TGTGCCAGCAGCCAAGATCCCCAGGGGCAAGAGACCCAGTACTTC; CDR3 protein: CASSQDPQGQETQYF; D gene: NA; J gene: TRBJ2-5; clone size: NA; V gene: TRBV4-2
CDR3 DNA: TGTGCCAGCAGCGTAAATCCGGGACTAGGGACCTACGAGCAGTACTTC; CDR3 protein: CASSVNPGLGTYEQYF; D gene: TRBD2; J gene: TRBJ2-7; clone size: many; V gene: TRBV7-2
CDR3 DNA: TGTGCCAGCAGCCAGACCAGCACCGGGGAGCTGTTTTTT; CDR3 protein: CASSQTSTGELFF; D gene: NA; J gene: TRBJ2-2; clone size: many; V gene: TRBV4-2
CDR3 DNA: TGTGCCAGCAGTTTAGCGGGTTTGAGTGGCTACACCTTC; CDR3 protein: CASSLAGLSGYTF; D gene: NA; J gene: TRBJ1-2; clone size: few; V gene: TRBV12-3/TRBV12-4
CDR3 DNA: TGTGCCAGCAGCCACGGTTTGGATACGCAGTATTTT; CDR3 protein: CASSHGLDTQYF; D gene: NA; J gene: TRBJ2-3; clone size: NA; V gene: TRBV11-2
CDR3 DNA: TGTGCCAGCACCGGCCAGACAGGGAACTACGAGCAGTACTTC; CDR3 protein: CASTGQTGNYEQYF; D gene: TRBD1; J gene: TRBJ2-7; clone size: many; V gene: TRBV28
CDR3 DNA: TGTGCCAGCAGTGTTAGACAGGATGGGACTGAAGCTTTCTTT; CDR3 protein: CASSVRQDGTEAFF; D gene: NA; J gene: TRBJ1-1; clone size: few; V gene: TRBV27
CDR3 DNA: TGTGCCAGCAGTCCTCGAGTAAACAGGAGTAATTCACCCCTCCACTTT; CDR3 protein: CASSPRVNRSNSPLHF; D gene: NA; J gene: TRBJ1-6; clone size: many; V gene: TRBV27
CDR3 DNA: TGTGCCAGCAGCTTAAGTGCGGGGTTCTCCTACAATGAGCAGTTCTTC; CDR3 protein: CASSLSAGFSYNEQFF; D gene: NA; J gene: TRBJ2-1; clone size: NA; V gene: TRBV11-2
CDR3 DNA: TGTGCCAGCAGTGAAGGGACAGTTTACTATGGCTACACCTTC; CDR3 protein: CASSEGTVYYGYTF; D gene: NA; J gene: TRBJ1-2; clone size: NA; V gene: TRBV2
CDR3 DNA: TGCAGTGCTTTGACGGGGGGGGCAATGGAGACCCAGTACTTC; CDR3 protein: CSALTGGAMETQYF; D gene: TRBD2; J gene: TRBJ2-5; clone size: NA; V gene: TRBV20-1
CDR3 DNA: TGCGCCAGCAGCCTCGGGACATCGGATAGACTGTTTTTT; CDR3 protein: CASSLGTSDRLFF; D gene: NA; J gene: TRBJ1-4; clone size: NA; V gene: TRBV4-1
CDR3 DNA: TGTGCCAGCAGCTTGGAGTGGCTAGCGGGGCCTGAGCAGTTCTTC; CDR3 protein: CASSLEWLAGPEQFF; D gene: TRBD2; J gene: TRBJ2-1; clone size: few; V gene: TRBV5-6
CDR3 DNA: NA; CDR3 protein: CISVPEAYRNTEAFF; D gene: NA; J gene: TRBJ1-1; clone size: few; V gene: TRBV7-5
CDR3 DNA: TGTGCCAGCAGTGGTCGGGACAGGGTGAGCTCCTATAATTCACCCCTCCACTTT; CDR3 protein: CASSGRDRVSSYNSPLHF; D gene: TRBD1; J gene: TRBJ1-6; clone size: NA; V gene: TRBV2
CDR3 DNA: TGTGCCAGCAGCTTGGGCGGACCTGCAACTAATGAAAAACTGTTTTTT; CDR3 protein: CASSLGGPATNEKLFF; D gene: NA; J gene: TRBJ1-4; clone size: NA; V gene: TRBV5-6
CDR3 DNA: TGTGCCAGCAGCGTCAGCGGGGGAAGCACAGATACGCAGTATTTT; CDR3 protein: CASSVSGGSTDTQYF; D gene: TRBD2; J gene: TRBJ2-3; clone size: few; V gene: TRBV5-4
CDR3 DNA: TGTGCCAGCAGTTACAGGGGGCCCGGGATTAAGAGGTCCTACGAGCAGTACTTC; CDR3 protein: CASSYRGPGIKRSYEQYF; D gene: TRBD1; J gene: TRBJ2-7; clone size: few; V gene: TRBV12-3/TRBV12-4
CDR3 DNA: TGTGCCACCAGCAGGCTCGGACAGGGGGAGGAAAAACTGTTTTTT; CDR3 protein: CATSRLGQGEEKLFF; D gene: TRBD1; J gene: TRBJ1-4; clone size: NA; V gene: TRBV15
CDR3 DNA: TGTGCCAGCAGCTTTGCTGGACAGACGAATCAGCCCCAGCATTTT; CDR3 protein: CASSFAGQTNQPQHF; D gene: NA; J gene: TRBJ1-5; clone size: many; V gene: TRBV7-8
CDR3 DNA: TGTGCCAGCAGTCAAACCGGGACAGGGTTTGGCTACACCTTC; CDR3 protein: CASSQTGTGFGYTF; D gene: TRBD1; J gene: TRBJ1-2; clone size: NA; V gene: TRBV2
CDR3 DNA: TGTGCCAGCAGCCCACTTTTTTCAGTGAGAACTTCCTATGGCTACACCTTC; CDR3 protein: CASSPLFSVRTSYGYTF; D gene: NA; J gene: TRBJ1-2; clone size: NA; V gene: TRBV3-1
CDR3 DNA: TGCAGTGCTAGAGATGGGGAACAGGGAAGCTCTGGAAACACCATATATTTT; CDR3 protein: CSARDGEQGSSGNTIYF; D gene: NA; J gene: TRBJ1-3; clone size: NA; V gene: TRBV20-1
CDR3 DNA: TGTGCCAGCAGTTTAAGTGGCCCCTGGGACGAGCAGTACTTC; CDR3 protein: CASSLSGPWDEQYF; D gene: NA; J gene: TRBJ2-7; clone size: few; V gene: TRBV12-3/TRBV12-4